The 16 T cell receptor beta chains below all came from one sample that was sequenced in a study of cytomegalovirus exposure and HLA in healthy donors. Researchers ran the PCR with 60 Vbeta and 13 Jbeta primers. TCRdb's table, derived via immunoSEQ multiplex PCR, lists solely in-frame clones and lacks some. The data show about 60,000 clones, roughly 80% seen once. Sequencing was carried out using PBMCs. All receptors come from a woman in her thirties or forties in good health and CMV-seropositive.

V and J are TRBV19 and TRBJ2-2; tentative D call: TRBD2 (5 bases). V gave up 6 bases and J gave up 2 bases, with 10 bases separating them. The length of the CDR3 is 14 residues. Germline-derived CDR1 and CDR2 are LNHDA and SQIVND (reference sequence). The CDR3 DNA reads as TGTGCCAGTAGGCCCGGGGTAAACACCGGGGAGCTGTTTTTT. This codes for CASRPGVNTGELFF.

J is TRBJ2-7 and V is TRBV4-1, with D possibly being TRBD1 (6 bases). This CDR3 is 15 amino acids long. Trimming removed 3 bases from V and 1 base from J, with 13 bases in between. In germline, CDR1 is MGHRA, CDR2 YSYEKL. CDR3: CASSHPGTHSYEQYF. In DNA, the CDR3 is TGCGCCAGCAGCCACCCCGGGACACATTCCTACGAGCAGTACTTC.

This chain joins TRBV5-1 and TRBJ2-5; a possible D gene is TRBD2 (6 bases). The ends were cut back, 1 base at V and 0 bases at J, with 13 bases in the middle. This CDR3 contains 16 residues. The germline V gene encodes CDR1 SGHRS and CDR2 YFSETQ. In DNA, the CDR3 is TGCGCCAGCAGCTTGACGGGGGTAGTGTACCAAGAGACCCAGTACTTC. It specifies CASSLTGVVYQETQYF.

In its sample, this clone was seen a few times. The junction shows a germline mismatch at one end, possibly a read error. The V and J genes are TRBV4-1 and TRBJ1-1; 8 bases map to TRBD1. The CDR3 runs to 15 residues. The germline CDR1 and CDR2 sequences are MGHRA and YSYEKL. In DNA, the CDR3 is TGCGCCAGCAGGCAAGTCGGGACAGGGAACACTGAAGCTTTCTTT. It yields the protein CASRQVGTGNTEAFF.

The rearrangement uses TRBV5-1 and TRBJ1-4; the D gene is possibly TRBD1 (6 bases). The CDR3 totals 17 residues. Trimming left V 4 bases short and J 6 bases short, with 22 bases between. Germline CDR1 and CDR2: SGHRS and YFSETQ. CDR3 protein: CASSLNPAGGRYEKLFF. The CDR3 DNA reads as TGCGCCAGCAGCCTAAACCCCGCCGGGGGGCGATATGAAAAACTGTTTTTT. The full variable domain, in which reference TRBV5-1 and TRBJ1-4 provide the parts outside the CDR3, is KAGVTQTPRYLIKTRGQQVTLSCSPISGHRSVSWYQQTPGQGLQFLFEYFSETQRNKGNFPGRFSGRQFSNSRSEMNVSTLELGDSALYLCASSLNPAGGRYEKLFFGSGTQLSVL.

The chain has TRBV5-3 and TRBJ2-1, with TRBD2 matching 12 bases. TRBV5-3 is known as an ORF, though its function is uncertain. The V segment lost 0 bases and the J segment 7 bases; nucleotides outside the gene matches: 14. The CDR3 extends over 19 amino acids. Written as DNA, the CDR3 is TGTGCCAGAAGCTTGGAGTGGCTAGCGGGGGGGCAGTTTATTAATGAGCAGTTCTTC. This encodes CARSLEWLAGGQFINEQFF.

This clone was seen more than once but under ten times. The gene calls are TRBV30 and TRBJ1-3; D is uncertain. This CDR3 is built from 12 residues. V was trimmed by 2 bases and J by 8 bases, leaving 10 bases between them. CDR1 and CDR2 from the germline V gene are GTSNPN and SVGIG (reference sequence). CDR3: CAWSNILDTIYF. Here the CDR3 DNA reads TGTGCCTGGAGTAACATTCTAGACACCATATATTTT.

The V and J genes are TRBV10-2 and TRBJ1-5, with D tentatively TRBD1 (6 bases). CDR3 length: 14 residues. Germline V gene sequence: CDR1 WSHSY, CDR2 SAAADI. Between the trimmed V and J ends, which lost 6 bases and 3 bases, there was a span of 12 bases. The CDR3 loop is CASSDQGSNQPQHF. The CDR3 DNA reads TGCGCCAGCAGCGATCAGGGGTCCAATCAGCCCCAGCATTTT.

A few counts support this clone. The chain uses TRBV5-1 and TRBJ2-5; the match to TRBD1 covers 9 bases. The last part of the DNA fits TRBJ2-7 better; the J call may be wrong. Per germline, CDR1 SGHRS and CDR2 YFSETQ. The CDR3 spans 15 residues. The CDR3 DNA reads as TGCGCCAGCAGCTTGGGCGGGACAGGGCCGGCCGAGCAGTACTTC. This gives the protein CASSLGGTGPAEQYF.

CDR3 residues: CASSYGTEAFF. CDR3 sequence (DNA): TGTGCCAGCAGTTACGGTACTGAAGCTTTCTTT. The V and J genes are TRBV6-1 and TRBJ1-1, with D unresolved. The CDR3 has 11 residues. Germline CDR1 and CDR2: MNHNS and SASEGT. V dropped 5 bases and J dropped 5 bases, with 6 bases sitting between them.

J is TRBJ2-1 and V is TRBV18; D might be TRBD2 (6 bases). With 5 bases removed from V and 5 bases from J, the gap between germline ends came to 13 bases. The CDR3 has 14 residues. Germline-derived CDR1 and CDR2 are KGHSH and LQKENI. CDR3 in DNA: TGTGCCAGCTCAACGGGGGTATCTAACAATGAGCAGTTCTTC. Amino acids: CASSTGVSNNEQFF.

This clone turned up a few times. The CDR3 DNA is TGTGCCTGGGGCCCGGGGTTTTTGGGGAACAATGAGCAGTTCTTC. Its protein product is CAWGPGFLGNNEQFF. V and J are TRBV30 and TRBJ2-1; a possible D gene is TRBD2 (5 bases). The germline V gene encodes CDR1 GTSNPN and CDR2 SVGIG (reference sequence). The CDR3 loop spans 15 amino acids. Trimming left V 5 bases short and J 5 bases short, with 19 bases between.

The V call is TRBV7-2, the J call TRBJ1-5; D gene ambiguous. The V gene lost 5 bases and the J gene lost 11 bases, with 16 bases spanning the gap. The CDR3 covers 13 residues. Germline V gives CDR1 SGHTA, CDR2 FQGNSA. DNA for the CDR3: TGTGCCAGCAGCCCCCCGGGAAGTTCGTCCCAGCATTTT. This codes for CASSPPGSSSQHF.

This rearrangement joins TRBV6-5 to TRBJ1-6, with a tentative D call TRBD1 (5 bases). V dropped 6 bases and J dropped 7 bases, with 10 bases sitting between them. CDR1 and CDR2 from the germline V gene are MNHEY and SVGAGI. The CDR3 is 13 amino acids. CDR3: CASRRDFNSPLHF. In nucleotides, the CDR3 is TGTGCCAGCAGAAGGGACTTCAATTCACCCCTCCACTTT.

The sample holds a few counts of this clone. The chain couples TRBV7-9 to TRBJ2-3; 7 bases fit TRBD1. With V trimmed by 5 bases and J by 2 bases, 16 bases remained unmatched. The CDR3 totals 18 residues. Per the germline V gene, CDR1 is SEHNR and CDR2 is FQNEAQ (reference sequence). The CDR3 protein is CASSGTSSRDSVTDTQYF. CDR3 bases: TGTGCCAGCAGCGGTACATCGTCTCGGGACAGTGTCACAGATACGCAGTATTTT. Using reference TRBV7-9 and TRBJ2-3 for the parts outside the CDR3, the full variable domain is DTGVSQNPRHKITKRGQNVTFRCDPISEHNRLYWYRQTLGQGPEFLTYFQNEAQLEKSRLLSDRFSAERPKGSFSTLEIQRTEQGDSAMYLCASSGTSSRDSVTDTQYFGPGTRLTVL.

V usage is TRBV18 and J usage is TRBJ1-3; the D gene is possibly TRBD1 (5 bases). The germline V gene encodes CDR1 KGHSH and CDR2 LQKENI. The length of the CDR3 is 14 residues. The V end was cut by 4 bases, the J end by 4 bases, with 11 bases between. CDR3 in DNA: TGTGCCAGCTCACAGCAAGGGGCAGGAAACACCATATATTTT. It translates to CASSQQGAGNTIYF. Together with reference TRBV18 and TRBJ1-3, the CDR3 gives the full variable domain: NAGVMQNPRHLVRRRGQEARLRCSPMKGHSHVYWYRQLPEEGLKFMVYLQKENIIDESGMPKERFSAEFPKEGPSILRIQQVVRGDSAAYFCASSQQGAGNTIYFGEGSWLTVV.